The next 20 T cell receptor beta chains were all read from a single sample in a study of OX40 agonist ivuxolimab in advanced cancers. The protocol was immunoSEQ multiplex PCR, while the TCRdb copy is restricted to in-frame clones and leaves out a portion. The table lists about 120,000 clones, about 93% of them singletons. The starting material was CD4+ or CD8+ T cells sorted from blood, obtained in a trial of the OX40 agonist ivuxolimab. The source of these receptors is an adult with an advanced solid tumor such as melanoma, head and neck, liver or kidney cancer.

The chain recombines TRBV4-1 with TRBJ2-5; maybe TRBD1 (6 bases). This CDR3 comprises 16 residues. V was cut by 3 bases and J by 5 bases, with 19 bases left in between. Looked up from germline, CDR1 is MGHRA and CDR2 is YSYEKL. DNA of the CDR3: TGCGCCAGCAGCCAGGCACTAGGGGTGAGGGGGGAGACCCAGTACTTC. This translates into CASSQALGVRGETQYF.

This chain joins TRBV7-9 and TRBJ1-3; D not resolved. The V gene lost 0 bases and the J gene lost 11 bases, with 11 bases spanning the gap. Germline assignment: CDR1 SEHNR and CDR2 FQNEAQ (reference sequence). The CDR3 has 13 amino acids. The CDR3, as DNA: TGTGCCAGCAGCTTAGCGGAATCAATCGCCATATATTTT. Translated, it gives CASSLAESIAIYF.

V gene TRBV4-3 combines with J gene TRBJ2-5; TRBD2 aligns across 14 bases. This CDR3 comprises 16 residues. J lost 7 bases, V lost 4 bases, and 8 bases had no gene match. Germline values: CDR1 LGHNA, CDR2 YSLEER. The CDR3 nucleotides read TGCGCCAGCAGCCGAGGACTAGCGGGAGGTGAAGGGACCCAGTACTTC. Protein sequence: CASSRGLAGGEGTQYF.

The V gene is TRBV6-1, the J gene TRBJ1-2; D is perhaps TRBD1 (5 bases). V was shortened by 2 bases and J by 4 bases, with 11 bases between the two germline ends. Germline CDR1 and CDR2: MNHNS and SASEGT. The CDR3 is 14 amino acids. Here the CDR3 reads CASSENRQTYGYTF. Here the CDR3 DNA reads TGTGCCAGCAGTGAAAATCGACAGACCTATGGCTACACCTTC.

The chain carries TRBV7-2 and TRBJ2-5; TRBD2 agrees at 14 bases. CDR1 is SGHTA, CDR2 FQGNSA, per germline. The CDR3 loop spans 16 amino acids. V lost 1 base, J lost 5 bases, and 3 bases stayed unmatched. This CDR3 is CASSLGTSGGSETQYF. The CDR3 DNA is TGTGCCAGCAGCTTAGGGACTAGCGGGGGGTCCGAGACCCAGTACTTC.

The chain carries TRBV7-2 and TRBJ1-2; D is undetermined. Trimming removed 5 bases from V and 2 bases from J, with 21 bases in between. The CDR3 loop spans 17 amino acids. From germline, CDR1 is SGHTA and CDR2 FQGNSA. Written as DNA, the CDR3 is TGTGCCAGCAGCAACGTGGGAGGCATGCTCATCAACTATGGCTACACCTTC. Translation: CASSNVGGMLINYGYTF.

This chain joins TRBV7-3 and TRBJ2-3; no definite D call. Trimming removed 5 bases at V and 2 bases at J, with 20 bases between. Germline assignment: CDR1 SGHTA and CDR2 FQGTGA. This CDR3 spans 17 amino acids. The CDR3 loop is CASSPTGGRVNTDTQYF. CDR3 DNA: TGTGCCAGCAGCCCCACCGGTGGGCGCGTGAACACAGATACGCAGTATTTT.

V and J are TRBV7-9 and TRBJ2-7; 8 bases fit TRBD1. Germline CDR1 reads SEHNR; CDR2 reads FQNEAQ (reference sequence). This CDR3 is built from 14 residues. With V trimmed by 5 bases and J by 2 bases, 5 bases remained unmatched. CDR3 region: CASSTGTGPYEQYF. The DNA for the CDR3 is TGTGCCAGCAGCACCGGGACAGGCCCCTACGAGCAGTACTTC.

V gene TRBV9 combines with J gene TRBJ2-1; 9 bases align to TRBD2. This CDR3 is built from 16 residues. The trim removed 3 bases at V and 0 bases at J, leaving 4 bases unmatched. Germline CDR1 reads SGDLS; CDR2 reads YYNGEE. The CDR3 spells CASSALAGPSYNEQFF. DNA for the CDR3: TGTGCCAGCAGCGCGCTAGCGGGACCCTCCTACAATGAGCAGTTCTTC.

V gene TRBV7-9 combines with J gene TRBJ2-5; possible D gene TRBD1, 6 bases. The CDR3 is 14 residues long. V lost 2 bases and J 4 bases, leaving 11 bases between the germline ends. In germline, CDR1 is SEHNR, CDR2 FQNEAQ (reference sequence). CDR3: CASSLSQGRETQYF. CDR3 nucleotides: TGTGCCAGCAGCTTAAGTCAGGGGAGAGAGACCCAGTACTTC.

The DNA for the CDR3 is TGTGCCAGCAGCCGAGACCTGAACACTGAAGCTTTCTTT. Protein product: CASSRDLNTEAFF. The chain combines TRBV5-4 with TRBJ1-1; D is ambiguous. The CDR3 sequence is 13 residues long. In germline, CDR1 is SGHNT, CDR2 YYREEE (reference sequence). V was pared by 4 bases and J by 0 bases, with 7 bases between.

The rearrangement joins TRBV5-1 to TRBJ2-5; D possibly corresponds to TRBD2 (6 bases). The CDR3 has 14 residues. Trimming took 3 bases from V and 7 from J, leaving 16 bases between them. The germline CDR1 and CDR2 sequences are SGHRS and YFSETQ. CDR3 coding DNA: TGCGCCAGCAGCTCGTCGGGGGACGGTATGACCCAGTACTTC. Its translation: CASSSSGDGMTQYF.

The rearrangement links TRBV15 to TRBJ1-4, with TRBD1 as a possible D gene (5 bases). V was clipped by 3 bases and J by 0 bases, with 20 bases between them. Germline CDR1 LNHNV, CDR2 YYDKDF (reference sequence). The length of the CDR3 is 19 residues. The CDR3 loop is CATSRGPRGETATNEKLFF. CDR3 DNA: TGTGCCACCAGCAGGGGCCCCCGGGGGGAGACAGCAACTAATGAAAAACTGTTTTTT.

The rearrangement joins TRBV20-1 to TRBJ1-2; TRBD1 agrees at 10 bases. V was pared by 6 bases and J by 8 bases, with 3 bases of the junction left unmatched. Germline assignment: CDR1 DFQATT and CDR2 SNEGSKA (reference sequence). The CDR3 loop spans 11 amino acids. The CDR3: CSAWDRGGYTF. The CDR3 nucleotides are TGCAGTGCCTGGGACAGGGGAGGCTACACCTTC.

V is TRBV5-4 and J is TRBJ2-3; TRBD1 is a possible D gene (6 bases). CDR1 is SGHNT and CDR2 is YYREEE in the germline V gene (reference sequence). This CDR3 comprises 15 residues. V was trimmed by 5 bases and J by 0 bases, leaving 13 bases between them. In DNA form, the CDR3 reads TGTGCCAGCAGGAAAGGACAGCCCAGCACAGATACGCAGTATTTT. This translates into CASRKGQPSTDTQYF.

The chain couples TRBV7-2 to TRBJ1-3; D gene unclear. The CDR3 covers 15 residues. The V end lost 5 bases, the J end lost 0 bases, and 11 bases lay between the germline ends. Germline V gives CDR1 SGHTA, CDR2 FQGNSA. DNA for the CDR3: TGTGCCAGCAGCCAGGACGGAAACTCTGGAAACACCATATATTTT. This codes for CASSQDGNSGNTIYF.

The gene calls are TRBV11-2 and TRBJ2-4; 7 bases align to TRBD2. The J segment lost 11 bases and the V segment lost 2 bases, leaving 12 bases of the junction unmatched. This CDR3 spans 15 amino acids. Germline CDR1 and CDR2: SGHAT and FQNNGV. The CDR3 region has the DNA TGTGCCAGCAGCTTAATCGGTCAGCGGGACGGGGTTCAGTACTTC. This gives the protein CASSLIGQRDGVQYF.

The chain uses TRBV4-2 and TRBJ2-7; 10 bases map to TRBD2. This CDR3 region has 17 residues. CDR1 is LGHNA, CDR2 YNFKEQ, per germline. V lost 1 base and J lost 4; bases outside the gene matches: 10. The CDR3 DNA reads as TGTGCCAGCAGCCAAGGATTCACCGGGACTAGCGCATACGAGCAGTACTTC. Protein product: CASSQGFTGTSAYEQYF.

The chain employs TRBV6-1 and TRBJ2-7, with 7 bases fitting TRBD2. The CDR3 covers 17 residues. The junction had 9 bases not matched to a gene; V was cut back by 1 base and J by 0 bases. CDR1 MNHNS and CDR2 SASEGT come from the germline V gene. CDR3 region: CASSEGLADYYSYEQYF. The CDR3 DNA follows: TGTGCCAGCAGTGAAGGGCTAGCGGACTATTACTCCTACGAGCAGTACTTC.

The chain uses TRBV19 and TRBJ1-4, with TRBD1 matching over 8 bases. The CDR3 covers 16 residues. J was trimmed by 0 bases and V by 4 bases; bases with no gene match: 4. Germline lookup yields CDR1 LNHDA and CDR2 SQIVND (reference sequence). As DNA, the CDR3 is TGTGCCAGTAGTAGACGGACAGGGACAACTAATGAAAAACTGTTTTTT. Its protein product is CASSRRTGTTNEKLFF.